Shown below are 18 T cell receptor beta chains from a single sample sequenced in a study of T cells in Graves' hyperthyroidism and ophthalmopathy. It was RNA transcripts that yielded the amplified TCR beta CDR3 regions. TCR CDR3 underwent first-round RT-PCR with the HTBI primer set. MiXCR, applied by TCRdb to the multiplex PCR reads, yields one record per CDR3 protein. Of roughly 750,000 distinct CDR3 sequences in the sample, 16% are singletons; the top ten hold around 7.7%. Material for sequencing was blood. The origin of the receptors is a man aged 18 to 30 with Graves' hyperthyroidism.

This clonotype was counted between two and nine times. The genes are TRBV29-1 and TRBJ2-3; D possibly corresponds to TRBD2 (7 bases). The germline V gene has CDR1 SQVTM and CDR2 ANQGSEA. The CDR3 totals 14 residues. With 6 bases removed from V and 2 bases from J, the gap between germline ends came to 15 bases. Here the CDR3 reads CSVVWAGATDTQYF. The CDR3 bases are TGCAGCGTGGTCTGGGCGGGGGCCACAGATACGCAGTATTTT.

The chain has TRBV6-2 or TRBV6-3 and TRBJ2-7; the D gene is possibly TRBD1 (6 bases). CDR3 length: 14 residues. Trimming shortened V by 7 bases and J by 7 bases, and 20 bases separated the two germline ends. Germline V gives CDR1 MNHEY, CDR2 SVGEGT. The chain's CDR3 is CASTPVGAREEQYF. CDR3 bases: TGTGCCAGCACCCCAGTGGGGGCGAGGGAGGAGCAGTACTTC.

In its sample, this clonotype was seen a few times. The chain couples TRBV19 to TRBJ1-5; D ambiguous. V was cut by 5 bases and J by 4 bases, with 12 bases left in between. CDR1 is LNHDA, CDR2 SQIVND, per germline (reference sequence). The CDR3 is 14 amino acids. CDR3 in amino acids: CASSRTDGNQPQHF. The DNA for the CDR3 is TGTGCCAGTAGTCGGACGGACGGGAATCAGCCCCAGCATTTT.

This clonotype was seen only a few times. The chain is built from TRBV19 and TRBJ1-1; D gene unclear. The CDR3 runs to 13 residues. Germline V lookup: CDR1 LNHDA, CDR2 SQIVND (reference sequence). With 3 bases removed from V and 1 base from J, the gap between germline ends came to 6 bases. CDR3 in amino acids: CASSMMANTEAFF. Written as DNA, the CDR3 is TGTGCCAGTAGTATGATGGCGAACACTGAAGCTTTCTTT.

This clonotype was detected ten times or more. The genes are TRBV29-1 and TRBJ2-5; D could derive from TRBD1 or TRBD2 (5 bases each). Germline CDR1 SQVTM, CDR2 ANQGSEA. V lost 6 bases to trimming and J lost 5 bases, with 7 bases between them. The CDR3 length is 10 residues. CDR3 nucleotide sequence: TGCAGCGTGGGGGAGGAGACCCAGTACTTC. Encoded protein: CSVGEETQYF.

The genes are TRBV12-3 or TRBV12-4 and TRBJ1-4, with TRBD1 matching over 8 bases. CDR3 length: 16 amino acids. V gave up 6 bases and J gave up 8 bases; unmatched junction bases: 14. CDR3 residues: CASSRVGQGSVEKLFF. The DNA for the CDR3 is TGTGCCAGCAGCCGCGTTGGACAGGGAAGTGTGGAAAAACTGTTTTTT.

In this sample, this clonotype turned up a few times. This chain links TRBV6-2 or TRBV6-3 with TRBJ1-2, with TRBD1 identical over 9 bases. Germline V CDR1 and CDR2: MNHEY, SVGEGT. CDR3 size: 13 residues. V was clipped by 10 bases and J by 7 bases; unmatched bases: 10. The DNA for the CDR3 is TGTGCCACGGGACCGGGACAGGGAAGTGGCTACACCTTC. This gives the protein CATGPGQGSGYTF.

Notes on this clonotype: A junction boundary mismatches the germline segment, possibly from a read error. The chain employs TRBV11-3 and TRBJ1-5, with D hard to call. The CDR3 is 11 residues long. Germline values: CDR1 SGHNT, CDR2 YENEEA. In DNA, the CDR3 is TGTACCAGCAGCCTACATCAGCCCCAGCATTTT. Translated: CTSSLHQPQHF.

The CDR3 sequence is CASNGRTTYTGELFF. The CDR3 nucleotides read TGTGCCAGCAACGGGAGGACTACATACACCGGGGAGCTGTTTTTT. The chain has TRBV12-3 or TRBV12-4 and TRBJ2-2; 7 bases are a match to TRBD2. Trimming removed 7 bases from V and 3 bases from J; junction bases left unmatched: 8. The length of the CDR3 is 15 residues.

This clonotype was counted between two and nine times. The chain carries TRBV27 and TRBJ1-2; D uncertain. The CDR3 is 13 amino acids. V dropped 3 bases and J dropped 3 bases, with 8 bases sitting between them. Looked up from germline, CDR1 is MNHEY and CDR2 is SMNVEV (reference sequence). The CDR3 region has the DNA TGTGCCAGCAGTTTGAAGGGTTACTATGGCTACACCTTC. This gives the protein CASSLKGYYGYTF.

The rearrangement uses TRBV4-3 and TRBJ2-1; TRBD1 matches at 12 bases. J gave up 15 bases and V 3 bases, and 6 bases lay outside the gene matches. This CDR3 comprises 13 residues. In germline, CDR1 is LGHNA, CDR2 YSLEER. CDR3 DNA sequence: TGCGCCAGCAGCCAGGGGACAGGGGGCGTTAGGTTCTTC. As protein: CASSQGTGGVRFF.

The rearrangement joins TRBV20-1 to TRBJ2-1; D not certain. The CDR3 is made up of 13 amino acids. Trimming removed 3 bases at V and 5 bases at J, with 11 bases between. Germline values: CDR1 DFQATT, CDR2 SNEGSKA (reference sequence). The CDR3 nucleotides read TGCAGTGCTAGGTCTCCTTTAAACAATGAGCAGTTCTTC. The encoded protein is CSARSPLNNEQFF.

The table lists this clonotype with a few counts. The V gene is TRBV11-2, the J gene TRBJ2-7; 14 bases fit TRBD2. The CDR3 consists of 18 residues. Germline V gene lookup returns CDR1 SGHAT and CDR2 FQNNGV. The V segment lost 3 bases and the J segment 6 bases; nucleotides outside the gene matches: 13. The CDR3 spells CASSFYNSGTSGRPEQYF. CDR3 nucleotides: TGTGCCAGCAGCTTTTACAACTCCGGGACTAGCGGGAGACCCGAGCAGTACTTC.

This clonotype was seen many times. The V gene is TRBV29-1, the J gene TRBJ2-3, with D perhaps matching TRBD2 (6 bases). The germline V and J ends were trimmed by 3 bases and 5 bases, with 18 bases remaining between them. Germline CDR1 is SQVTM and CDR2 is ANQGSEA. This CDR3 is built from 15 residues. CDR3 in amino acids: CSVDGFGGPGDTQYF. CDR3 nucleotides: TGCAGCGTTGACGGTTTCGGGGGACCCGGAGATACGCAGTATTTT.

This clonotype came up a few times. V gene TRBV20-1 combines with J gene TRBJ2-3; 7 bases agree with TRBD2. This CDR3 is 13 amino acids long. The trim removed 4 bases at V and 3 bases at J, leaving 4 bases unmatched. Looked up from germline, CDR1 is DFQATT and CDR2 is SNEGSKA (reference sequence). Here the CDR3 DNA reads TGCAGTGCTAAACGGGAGGAGACAGATACGCAGTATTTT. Amino acids: CSAKREETDTQYF.

The rearrangement links TRBV2 to TRBJ2-4, with 8 nucleotides matching TRBD1. After removal of 6 bases from V and 5 bases from J, the junction contained 9 bases not matched to a gene. Germline assignment: CDR1 SNHLY and CDR2 FYNNEI. This CDR3 has 15 residues. The DNA for the CDR3 is TGTGCCAGCAGGGGGATCAGGGGGCGTCAAAACATTCAGTACTTC. Amino acid sequence: CASRGIRGRQNIQYF.

At least ten counts were recorded for this clonotype. The gene calls are TRBV28 and TRBJ2-5, with D tentatively TRBD1 (6 bases). Trimming removed 7 bases at V and 7 bases at J, with 16 bases between. Looked up from germline, CDR1 is MDHEN and CDR2 is SYDVKM. CDR3 length: 13 residues. The CDR3, as DNA: TGTGCCAGCAACCCACAGGGACCAGCGACCCAGTACTTC. It codes for CASNPQGPATQYF.

A few counts support this clonotype. The chain couples TRBV20-1 to TRBJ1-1, with unresolved D. The V end lost 0 bases, the J end lost 0 bases, and 5 bases lay between the germline ends. Germline V gene data show CDR1 as DFQATT and CDR2 as SNEGSKA (reference sequence). The CDR3 extends over 13 amino acids. The CDR3 nucleotides are TGCAGTGCTAGAGATGGGATGAACACTGAAGCTTTCTTT. This gives the protein CSARDGMNTEAFF.